The 11 T cell receptor beta chains presented below share a single source sample, sequenced in a study of shared clonotypes between healthy human individuals. Measured with immunoSEQ multiplex PCR; TCRdb has only the in-frame clones, and not every one. The sample has fewer than 650,000 clones, around three quarters seen once. The source material was PBMCs. These receptors all stem from a woman aged 40 to 50 in good health. Some clones in this sample may be carry-over from other donors' samples.

The V gene is TRBV18, the J gene TRBJ2-4; D not resolved. The CDR3 has 15 residues. The V gene lost 5 bases and the J gene lost 1 base, with 12 bases spanning the gap. CDR1 is KGHSH and CDR2 is LQKENI in the germline V gene. CDR3 bases: TGTGCCAGCTCAAACGCCGGTCTTGCCAAAAACATTCAGTACTTC. This gives the protein CASSNAGLAKNIQYF.

The chain uses TRBV5-1 and TRBJ2-7; 8 bases map to TRBD2. With 4 bases clipped from V and 0 bases from J, the junction kept 3 bases outside the gene matches. Germline V gene lookup returns CDR1 SGHRS and CDR2 YFSETQ. The CDR3 has 14 amino acids. CDR3 bases: TGCGCCAGCAGCATTAGCGGGACCTCCTACGAGCAGTACTTC. This gives the protein CASSISGTSYEQYF. The full variable domain, its missing parts supplied by reference TRBV5-1 and TRBJ2-7, is KAGVTQTPRYLIKTRGQQVTLSCSPISGHRSVSWYQQTPGQGLQFLFEYFSETQRNKGNFPGRFSGRQFSNSRSEMNVSTLELGDSALYLCASSISGTSYEQYFGPGTRLTVT.

V usage is TRBV15 and J usage is TRBJ1-5; no reliable D call. CDR1 LNHNV and CDR2 YYDKDF come from the germline V gene (reference sequence). The CDR3 loop spans 13 amino acids. Trimming stripped 0 bases from V and 7 bases from J, with 7 bases between. CDR3 sequence (DNA): TGTGCCACCAGCAGAGATGTGACACAGCCCCAGCATTTT. The encoded protein is CATSRDVTQPQHF.

The J gene is TRBJ2-1, the V gene TRBV5-1; possible D gene TRBD1, 7 bases. The ends were cut back, 3 bases at V and 6 bases at J, with 13 bases in the middle. Germline CDR1 and CDR2: SGHRS and YFSETQ. CDR3 length: 14 amino acids. The CDR3, as DNA: TGCGCCAGCAGCTCTCAGGGGGAGGCCAATGAGCAGTTCTTC. This sequence encodes CASSSQGEANEQFF.

In its sample, this clone was seen a few times. J is TRBJ2-7 and V is TRBV28; 12 bases map to TRBD1. Germline V gives CDR1 MDHEN, CDR2 SYDVKM. CDR3 length: 16 amino acids. V gave up 5 bases and J gave up 5 bases; unmatched junction bases: 10. The CDR3 is CASSTGRGQGAHEQYF. CDR3 coding DNA: TGTGCCAGCAGTACGGGGCGGGGACAGGGGGCCCACGAGCAGTACTTC.

This clone was observed a single time. V is TRBV6-4 and J is TRBJ2-1; 7 bases agree with TRBD2. Per the germline V gene, CDR1 is MRHNA and CDR2 is SNTAGT. The CDR3 is 15 amino acids. Trimming took 7 bases from V and 7 from J; bases not matched to a gene: 13. CDR3 sequence: CASTQTAGDGNEQFF. CDR3 bases: TGTGCCAGCACCCAGACCGCGGGAGACGGGAATGAGCAGTTCTTC.

About this clone itself: This sample also contains other DNA sequences that code for the same CDR3. The chain combines TRBV30 with TRBJ1-5, with TRBD1 as a possible D gene (6 bases). V dropped 3 bases and J dropped 5 bases, with 8 bases sitting between them. CDR3 length: 12 amino acids. CDR1 and CDR2 from the germline V gene are GTSNPN and SVGIG (reference sequence). CDR3 in amino acids: CAWSAGDQPQHF. CDR3 nucleotide sequence: TGTGCCTGGAGCGCAGGGGATCAGCCCCAGCATTTT.

The chain links TRBV7-2 to TRBJ2-1; the D gene is possibly TRBD2 (6 bases). V gave up 2 bases and J gave up 4 bases, with 15 bases separating them. Germline lookup yields CDR1 SGHTA and CDR2 FQGNSA. This CDR3 is 16 amino acids long. The CDR3 spells CASSLFLASEYNEQFF. In nucleotides, the CDR3 is TGTGCCAGCAGCTTATTCTTGGCTAGCGAGTACAATGAGCAGTTCTTC.

There are many counts of this clone. This sequence joins TRBV4-2 and TRBJ1-4, with 8 bases fitting TRBD1. The CDR3 loop spans 17 amino acids. The germline V gene encodes CDR1 LGHNA and CDR2 YNFKEQ. V lost 4 bases to trimming and J lost 7 bases; unmatched junction nucleotides: 14. Written as DNA, the CDR3 is TGTGCCAGCAGCCGCCTGACAGGGGTCAGTTTTGGTGAAAAACTGTTTTTT. This translates into CASSRLTGVSFGEKLFF.

The chain is built from TRBV30 and TRBJ2-2, with 8 bases fitting TRBD2. Germline V gives CDR1 GTSNPN, CDR2 SVGIG (reference sequence). The trim removed 2 bases at V and 3 bases at J, leaving 2 bases unmatched. There are 14 residues in the CDR3. The CDR3 loop is CAWSMTSDTGELFF. CDR3 DNA: TGTGCCTGGAGTATGACTAGCGACACCGGGGAGCTGTTTTTT. The whole variable domain, filled in from reference TRBV30 and TRBJ2-2, reads SQTIHQWPATLVQPVGSPLSLECTVEGTSNPNLYWYRQAAGRGLQLLFYSVGIGQISSEVPQNLSASRPQDRQFILSSKKLLLSDSGFYLCAWSMTSDTGELFFGEGSRLTVL.

In its sample, this clone was seen many times. The V call is TRBV5-1, the J call TRBJ1-1, with no clear D. Germline V gene lookup returns CDR1 SGHRS and CDR2 YFSETQ. The CDR3 contains 12 residues. Trimming took off 0 bases at V and 6 bases at J, with 6 bases between the two ends. The CDR3 protein is CASSLDGAEAFF. As DNA, the CDR3 is TGCGCCAGCAGCTTGGACGGGGCTGAAGCTTTCTTT.